This TCR beta chain comes out of a study of blood T cell repertoires in COVID-19. Study-level information: COVID-19 samples from acute and convalescent phases originated in the United States, Italy and Spain. PBMCs, B-cell-depleted T cells, or T cells provided the cDNA or gDNA that made up the material.

Using immunoSEQ multiplex PCR, the repertoire was profiled, and TCRdb retains in-frame clones only, with some absent. The profile covers under 250,000 clones, with around nine tenths appearing a single time and 1.5% to 2% taken by the ten largest. Germline assignment: CDR1 LGHNA and CDR2 YNFKEQ. The CDR3 is made up of 16 amino acids. V dropped 1 base and J dropped 0; count of bases not matched to a gene: 3. This clone was detected once. This sequence originates from an older woman who had recovered from COVID-19. The rearrangement links TRBV4-2 to TRBJ2-3, with 8 bases aligning to TRBD2. Sequenced sample: peripheral blood. CDR3 loop: CASSQGGLGSTDTQYF. In DNA form, the CDR3 reads TGTGCCAGCAGCCAAGGGGGACTAGGGAGCACAGATACGCAGTATTTT.